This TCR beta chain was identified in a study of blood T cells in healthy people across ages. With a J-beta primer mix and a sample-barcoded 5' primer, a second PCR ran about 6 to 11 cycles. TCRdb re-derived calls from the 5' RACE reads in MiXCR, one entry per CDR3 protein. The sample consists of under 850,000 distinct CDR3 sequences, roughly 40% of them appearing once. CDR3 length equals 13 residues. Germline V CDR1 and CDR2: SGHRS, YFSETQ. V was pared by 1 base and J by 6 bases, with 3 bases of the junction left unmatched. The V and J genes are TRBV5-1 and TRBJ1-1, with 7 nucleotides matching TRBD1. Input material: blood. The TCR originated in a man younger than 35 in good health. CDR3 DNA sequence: TGCGCCAGCAGCTTGCGGACAGGTCCTGAAGCTTTCTTT. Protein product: CASSLRTGPEAFF. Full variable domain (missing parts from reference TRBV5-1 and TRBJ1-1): KAGVTQTPRYLIKTRGQQVTLSCSPISGHRSVSWYQQTPGQGLQFLFEYFSETQRNKGNFPGRFSGRQFSNSRSEMNVSTLELGDSALYLCASSLRTGPEAFFGQGTRLTVV.